The rows below give T cell receptor beta chains drawn from one sample of a study of blood T cells in healthy people across ages. TCRdb independently ran MiXCR on the 5' RACE reads; one entry per CDR3 protein. The data contain about 1.4 million distinct CDR3 sequences, roughly 60% of them singletons. Specimen: blood. These receptors were taken from a man aged 18 to 30 in good health. Each CDR3 is given with its conserved first and last residue. D genes are given only for firm matches. Size values are once, few and many counts, or a class for expanded clones, and some rows have none.

clone size	D gene	V gene	J gene	CDR3 protein	CDR3 DNA
NA	TRBD2	TRBV7-6	TRBJ2-7	CASSFAQRDGSYEQYF	TGTGCCAGCAGCTTTGCCCAGCGGGACGGATCCTACGAGCAGTACTTC
few	TRBD1	TRBV7-9	TRBJ2-1	CASSPVRTGEYNEQFF	TGTGCCAGCAGCCCGGTCCGGACAGGAGAATACAATGAGCAGTTCTTC
NA	NA	TRBV4-1	TRBJ1-4	CASSQWARPNEKLFF	TGCGCCAGCAGCCAGTGGGCCAGGCCTAATGAAAAACTGTTTTTT
NA	TRBD2	TRBV20-1	TRBJ2-1	CSAPWGGSSSYNEQFF	TGCAGTGCCCCCTGGGGCGGGAGTAGCTCCTACAATGAGCAGTTCTTC
few	NA	TRBV2	TRBJ2-7	CASSKPGDYEQYF	TGTGCCAGCAGTAAACCAGGAGACTACGAGCAGTACTTC
once	NA	TRBV4-2	TRBJ2-3	CASSQEEVRAQYF	TGTGCCAGCAGCCAAGAGGAGGTGAGAGCGCAGTATTTT
few	TRBD2	TRBV6-6	TRBJ2-3	CASSPRAGGPTDTQYF	TGTGCCAGCAGTCCTAGAGCGGGGGGGCCCACAGATACGCAGTATTTT
NA	NA	TRBV7-9	TRBJ2-1	CATSGAYNEQFF	TGTGCCACTAGTGGTGCCTACAATGAGCAGTTCTTC
NA	NA	TRBV4-1	TRBJ2-7	CASSIGAGHYEQYF	TGCGCCAGCAGCATCGGAGCGGGACACTACGAGCAGTACTTC
NA	TRBD2	TRBV5-1	TRBJ2-7	CASSSRESGEQYF	TGCGCCAGCAGCTCGCGGGAGTCGGGAGAGCAGTACTTC
NA	NA	TRBV28	TRBJ2-1	CASSRRDNEQFF	TGTGCCAGCAGCCGCAGGGATAATGAGCAGTTCTTC
NA	TRBD2	TRBV28	TRBJ2-2	CASSWDLGLAGRGELFF	TGTGCCAGCAGTTGGGACCTGGGACTAGCGGGAAGGGGGGAGCTGTTTTTT
NA	NA	TRBV28	TRBJ1-5	CATRQDQPQHF	TGTGCGACCCGGCAGGATCAGCCCCAGCATTTT
NA	TRBD1	TRBV25-1	TRBJ2-7	CASSENPGQGARSYEQYF	TGTGCCAGCAGTGAAAACCCGGGACAGGGCGCACGCTCCTACGAGCAGTACTTC
NA	TRBD2	TRBV20-1	TRBJ2-7	CSAREGLAAYSYEQYF	TGCAGTGCTAGAGAGGGACTAGCAGCTTACTCCTACGAGCAGTACTTC
once	NA	TRBV7-8	TRBJ2-7	CASSLGRPEDEQYF	TGTGCCAGCAGCTTAGGAAGACCTGAGGACGAGCAGTACTTC
NA	TRBD2	TRBV4-1	TRBJ2-3	CASSVLGGGAEDTQYF	TGCGCCAGCAGCGTATTGGGCGGGGGGGCTGAAGATACGCAGTATTTT